This TCR beta chain comes out of a study of patients and donors after allogeneic stem cell transplantation (dated by TCRdb to about 2020). Only a few counts were recorded for this clonotype. It has no known antigen specificity. Per-nucleotide qualities are absent, and no much larger clonotype sits a single base away. The V end loses 3 bases and the J end loses 8 bases, and a stretch of 13 bases separates them. There are 13 amino acids in the CDR3, from cysteine to phenylalanine inclusive. The read is trimmed to its CDR3 DNA, 39 bases read in frame from base 1. In the germline V gene (reference sequence), CDR1 corresponds to DFQATT and CDR2 to SNEGSKA. The library came from RT-PCR. For sequencing, a NextSeq 550 was employed. TCRdb took the public reads, trimmed them with fastp at Q25, ran MiXCR for clone calling and kept in-frame beta chains. Each entry is one CDR3 protein sequence, shown with its most common DNA and genes. Present in this sample are about 960,000 distinct CDR3 sequences, around 17% of which were seen just once. The biggest ten clones account for around 6% of the sample.

This receptor was identified in a human donor who was either an allogeneic HSCT recipient or a stem cell or donor lymphocyte infusion donor (not recorded which). It is not recorded whose cells these are; they may come from a transplant donor. The V and J segments used are TRBV20-1 and TRBJ1-4; the D gene identity is not certain. Sample: blood, either unsorted or a sorted T cell fraction (not recorded which). The bases read TGCAGTGCTAGTAAGCGGCCTACAGAAAAACTGTTTTTT. This yields the protein CSASKRPTEKLFF.